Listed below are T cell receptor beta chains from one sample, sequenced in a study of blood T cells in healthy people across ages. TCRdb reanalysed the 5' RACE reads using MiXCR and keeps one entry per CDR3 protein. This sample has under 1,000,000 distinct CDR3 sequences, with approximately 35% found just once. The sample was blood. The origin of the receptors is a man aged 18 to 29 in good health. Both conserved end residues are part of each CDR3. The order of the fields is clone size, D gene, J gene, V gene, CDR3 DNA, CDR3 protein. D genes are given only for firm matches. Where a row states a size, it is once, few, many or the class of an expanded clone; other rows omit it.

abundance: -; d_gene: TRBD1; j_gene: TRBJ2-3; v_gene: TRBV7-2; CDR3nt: TGTGCCAGCAGCTTAGCCAGGGGGCGAATGGATACGCAGTATTTT; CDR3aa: CASSLARGRMDTQYF
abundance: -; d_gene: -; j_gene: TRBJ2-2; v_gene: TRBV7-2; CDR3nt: TGTGCCAGCAGCTTGGGCAGGGCCACCGGGGAGCTGTTTTTT; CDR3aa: CASSLGRATGELFF
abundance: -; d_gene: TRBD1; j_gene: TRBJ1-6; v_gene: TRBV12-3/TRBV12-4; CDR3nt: TGTGCCAGCAGGCCGGGACAGTATAATTCACCCCACCACTTT; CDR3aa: CASRPGQYNSPHHF
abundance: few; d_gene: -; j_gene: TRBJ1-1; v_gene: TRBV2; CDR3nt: TGTGCCAGCAGTGGGGCAGAGAACACTGAAGCTTTCTTT; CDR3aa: CASSGAENTEAFF
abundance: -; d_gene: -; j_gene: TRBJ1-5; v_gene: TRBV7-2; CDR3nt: TGTGCCAGCAGTCCCCGCCACCGGGCTCAGCCCCAGCATTTT; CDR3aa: CASSPRHRAQPQHF
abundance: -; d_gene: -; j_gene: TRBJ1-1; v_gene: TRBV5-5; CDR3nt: TGTGCCAGCAGCTTGTCTACAGGGTTGGACACTGAAGCTTTCTTT; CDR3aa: CASSLSTGLDTEAFF
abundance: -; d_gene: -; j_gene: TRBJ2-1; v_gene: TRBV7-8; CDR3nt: TGTGCCAGCAGCTTGTATTATGAGCAGTTCTTC; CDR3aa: CASSLYYEQFF
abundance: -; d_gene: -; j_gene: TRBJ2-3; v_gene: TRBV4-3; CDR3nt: TGCGCCAGCAGCCAAGAGTGGTATGGAGCAGATACGCAGTATTTT; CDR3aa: CASSQEWYGADTQYF
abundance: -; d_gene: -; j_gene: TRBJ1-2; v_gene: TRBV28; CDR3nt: TGTGCCAGCACGGAAGGACGGCCGGAGTTCTATGGCTACACCTTC; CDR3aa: CASTEGRPEFYGYTF
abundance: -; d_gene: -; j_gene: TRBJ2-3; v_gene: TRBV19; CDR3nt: TGTGCCAGTACCCTAGGAGGAACGAAAGATACGCAGTATTTT; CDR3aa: CASTLGGTKDTQYF
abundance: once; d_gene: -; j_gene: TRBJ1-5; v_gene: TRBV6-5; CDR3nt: TGTGCCAGTAGTTCCGGGATTCGCAATCAGCCCCAGCATTTT; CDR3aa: CASSSGIRNQPQHF
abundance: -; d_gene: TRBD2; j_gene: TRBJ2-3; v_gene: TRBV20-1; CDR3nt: TGCAGTGCTGGGGGACTAGCGGACACAGATACGCAGTATTTT; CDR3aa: CSAGGLADTDTQYF
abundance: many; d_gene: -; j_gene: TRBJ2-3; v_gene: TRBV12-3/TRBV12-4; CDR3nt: TGTGCCAGCAGCCTCAGGTGGAGCACAGATACGCAGTATTTT; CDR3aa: CASSLRWSTDTQYF
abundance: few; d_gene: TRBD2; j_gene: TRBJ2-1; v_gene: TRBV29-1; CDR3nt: TGCAGCGTTGAAGGTAGCCTAGCGGTTTCCTACAATGAGCAGTTCTTC; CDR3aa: CSVEGSLAVSYNEQFF
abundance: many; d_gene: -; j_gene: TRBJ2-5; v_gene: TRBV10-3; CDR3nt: TGTGCCATCAGTGGGGGACTCCAAGAGACCCAGTACTTC; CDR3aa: CAISGGLQETQYF
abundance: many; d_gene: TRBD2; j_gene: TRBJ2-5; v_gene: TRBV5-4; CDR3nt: TGTGCCACCCAACTAGCGGGGACGGAGACCCAGTACTTC; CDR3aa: CATQLAGTETQYF
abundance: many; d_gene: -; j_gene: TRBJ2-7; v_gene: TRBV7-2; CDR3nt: TGTGCCAGCAGTTTAGTTGGGGGTTCCTACGAGCAGTACTTC; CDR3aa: CASSLVGGSYEQYF
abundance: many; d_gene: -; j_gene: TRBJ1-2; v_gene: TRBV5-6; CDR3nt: TGTGCCAGCAGCTTGGGGGACCATGGCTACACCTTC; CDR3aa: CASSLGDHGYTF
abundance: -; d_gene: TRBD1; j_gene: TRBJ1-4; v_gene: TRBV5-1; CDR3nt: TGCGCCAGCAGCCCGGGGACAGGTGGCAATGAAAAACTGTTTTTT; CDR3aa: CASSPGTGGNEKLFF